Included here is one T cell receptor (beta chain) sequence, with context. This clonotype showed up just once. Its antigen is currently not known. Per-base qualities were not stored, and no clone one base away is much larger. The cysteine opens and the phenylalanine closes a CDR3 of 17 amino acids. Only the CDR3 portion is preserved as DNA: 51 bases, with reading frame beginning at the first base. Trimming removed 3 bases from V and 1 base from J; the gene matches leave 8 bases unexplained. As encoded in the germline V gene, CDR1 is MGHRA while CDR2 is YSYEKL. To prepare the library, 5' RACE was applied. The instrument was an Illumina HiSeq 2500. A second PCR of roughly 7 to 12 cycles was run with a J-beta primer mix and a sample-barcoded 5' primer. A template-switch 5' adaptor carrying 12 random nucleotides introduced a unique molecular identifier onto each TCR beta cDNA molecule. Each sample yielded at least 2.5 million CDR3-containing paired-end reads. The Mint cDNA synthesis kit, primed by a TRBC-specific oligonucleotide, was used to synthesize first-strand cDNA from all RNA. Following uracil-DNA glycosylase treatment, a first 18-cycle PCR with universal primers M1SS and BC2_uni_R was performed on all cDNA. The paper's processing steps were these. For normalization, 1 million high-quality reads, each with a distinct molecular identifier, were randomly selected from each sample. Instead of being binned into consensus sequences, reads with shared molecular identifiers were discarded. MiTCR, run with a Q25 quality threshold and the strictest error-elimination algorithm, handled CDR3 identification, clonotype clustering and error correction. A nonparametric unseen species model using Euler transformation provided a lower-bound estimate of total TCR beta diversity. TCRdb ran its own pipeline on the public reads, namely fastp trimming at Q25 and MiXCR clone calling, and kept in-frame beta chains. Every distinct CDR3 protein forms one entry, paired with its most common genes and DNA. TCRdb, not the original authors, processed these V and J calls. This sample has about 800,000 distinct CDR3 sequences in its table, and about 25% of those were observed once. The ten largest clonotypes hold approximately 3.7% of the sample.

The sample belongs to a study of blood T cells in healthy people across ages (dated by TCRdb to the mid-2010s). For the study in its entirety: In model experiments, template switching captured roughly one uniquely barcoded TCR beta cDNA molecule for every two T cells. Using deep sequencing normalized with unique cDNA molecular identifiers, the study measured how TCR beta repertoire diversity changes with age. Using the same blood draw, the study looked at two additional independent replicas of 1 million unique cDNA reads for two donors, one aged 18 to 30 and the other aged 80 or older. The donors were split into four age groups: young (average about 15 years), middle-aged (roughly 42), aged (62) and long-lived (roughly 88).

Donors were 40 or so systemically healthy Caucasian individuals from Russia aged 6 to 90 years. Each donor gave ten milliliters of peripheral blood, drawn into EDTA-treated Vacutainer tubes. PBMCs were isolated by Ficoll-Paque density-gradient centrifugation, with at least 7 million obtained per sample. Trizol reagent was used to extract total RNA from PBMCs, with at least 5 micrograms per sample. The percentages of naive CD45RAhigh/CD27high T cells were determined by flow cytometry on a PBMC aliquot from every donor. General study outcomes and caveats: Because profiling used bulk unsorted PBMCs, naive and antigen-experienced compartments could not be compared conclusively. Because donor CMV infection status was unknown, age-related changes in expanded clonotypes were potentially confounded. Estimates of total diversity based on one million sequenced T cells were considered lower bounds and underestimates. The long-lived group showed more naive CD4+ T cells, fewer expanded clones and increased TCR diversity than the aged group, suggesting age selection. As age increased, observed TCR beta diversity per million T cells dropped in a roughly linear way, and a significant reduction was already evident by age 40. A strong correlation was found between observed TCR beta diversity and the percentage of naive T cells measured by flow cytometry.

This sample was shared with a second study, whose subject was T cells of mothers and their children. The second study reports: Nine systemically healthy Caucasian individuals, comprising three mothers and their six children, were included as donors. cDNA synthesis used all of the extracted RNA, with roughly 1.5 ug of RNA in each 15 ul reaction. In the second PCR, sample barcodes and 2-4 random nucleotides were introduced via the M1S primer. Over 9.5 million TCR beta CDR3 reads came from each mother, compared with about 3.2 million reads from each child. Thymic selection similarly shapes TCR recombination output in related and unrelated pairs, with minor effect from inherited differences. Normalized repertoire overlap was always found to be slightly, but never significantly, higher in related mother-child pairs than in unrelated mother-child pairs. No persistent microchimeric T cell clones were found, with a detection sensitivity of approximately 100 clones per million clonotypes. To look for features that set related mother-child pairs apart from unrelated individuals, the researchers ran deep NGS to compare the TCR beta repertoires of mothers and children. The mean age was around 40 +/- 4 years for the mothers and around 11 +/- 4 years for the children. After adapters were ligated using NEBNext reagents, the libraries underwent 100+100 nt paired-end sequencing on an Illumina HiSeq 2000. Mother and child libraries were prepared a month apart and sequenced in separate runs to prevent cross-contamination. Between about 500,000 and 2,100,000 distinct TCR beta clonotypes were identified per donor. Naive TCR beta clonotypes were estimated from low-frequency clonotypes matched to each donor's FACS-determined naive share, without sorting.

Sequencing was done on a sample of blood. The rearranged chain carries TRBV4-1 and TRBJ2-5; TRBD2 lines up with 10 middle nucleotides. The source is a boy between 10 and 17 years old in good health. The sequenced DNA: TGCGCCAGCAGCCAGCGAGTCAGCGGGAGGGCCCAAGAGACCCAGTACTTC. Its protein reads: CASSQRVSGRAQETQYF.